This is a list of T cell receptor beta chains from one sample in a study of cytomegalovirus exposure and HLA in healthy donors. Here immunoSEQ multiplex PCR was the method, and the copy in TCRdb shows in-frame clones only, minus some. The sample consists of 150,000 or so clones, more than 65% of them appearing once. Specimen: PBMCs. The receptors come from a man aged 50-60 years in good health and CMV-seropositive. The CDR3 runs from the conserved cysteine through the conserved F or W. A D gene is named only where the DNA matches it firmly. Size values are once, few and many counts, or a class for expanded clones, and some rows have none.

>TRBJ1-3|TRBV28|NA|NA
CASSLTQGGSGNTIYF
TGTGCCAGCAGTTTAACCCAAGGGGGCTCTGGAAACACCATATATTTT
>TRBJ2-2|TRBV5-6|NA|NA
CASSFSLATGELFF
TGTGCCAGCAGCTTCAGCCTAGCGACCGGGGAGCTGTTTTTT
>TRBJ1-3|TRBV30|NA|NA
CAWSVSSGNTIYF
TGTGCCTGGAGTGTGAGCTCTGGAAACACCATATATTTT
>TRBJ2-7|TRBV6-1|once|TRBD2
CASKLAGGSYEQYF
TGTGCCAGCAAACTAGCGGGGGGCTCCTACGAGCAGTACTTC
>TRBJ1-5|TRBV6-5|NA|NA
CASSEVFRQPQHF
TGTGCCAGCAGTGAAGTATTCCGGCAGCCCCAGCATTTT
>TRBJ1-1|TRBV11-2|NA|NA
CASSFLPGVAFF
TGTGCCAGCAGCTTTCTCCCGGGGGTGGCTTTCTTT
>TRBJ1-5|TRBV28|few|NA
CASSFRSTGSNQPQHF
TGTGCCAGCAGTTTTCGATCGACAGGTAGCAATCAGCCCCAGCATTTT
>TRBJ1-5|TRBV9|once|TRBD1
CASSEDRGHQPQHF
TGTGCCAGCAGCGAGGACAGGGGGCATCAGCCCCAGCATTTT
>TRBJ2-7|TRBV30|NA|TRBD1
CAWSTGAGYEQYF
TGTGCCTGGTCCACAGGGGCGGGCTACGAGCAGTACTTC
>TRBJ2-7|TRBV18|NA|NA
CASSPPGSRSGFEQYF
TGTGCCAGCTCACCACCGGGCAGTCGCTCGGGATTCGAGCAGTACTTC
>TRBJ1-5|TRBV18|NA|TRBD1
CASSAYQGDQPQHF
TGTGCCAGCTCAGCCTACCAGGGGGACCAGCCCCAGCATTTT
>TRBJ2-5|TRBV6-1|NA|NA
CASSVGVRETQYF
TGTGCCAGCAGTGTAGGGGTCCGAGAGACCCAGTACTTC
>TRBJ2-5|TRBV7-2|NA|NA
CASSRPQGVQETQYF
TGTGCCAGCAGTCGTCCCCAGGGCGTGCAAGAGACCCAGTACTTC
>TRBJ1-2|TRBV5-3|once|TRBD1
CARSLLWGQGYGYTF
TGTGCCAGAAGCCTGCTTTGGGGACAGGGTTATGGCTACACCTTC
>TRBJ2-7|TRBV7-6|few|TRBD1
CASSLGQGNEQYF
TGTGCCAGCAGCTTAGGACAGGGAAACGAGCAGTACTTC
>TRBJ1-2|TRBV2|NA|NA
CASSEDGMIYGYTF
TGTGCCAGCAGTGAAGATGGCATGATCTATGGCTACACCTTC
>TRBJ2-5|TRBV11-3|NA|NA
CASSPGQFVDQETQYF
TGTGCCAGCAGTCCTGGACAGTTCGTTGACCAAGAGACCCAGTACTTC
>TRBJ2-3|TRBV5-1|NA|TRBD2
CASTRTSGSADTQYF
TGCGCCAGCACCCGGACTAGCGGGAGCGCAGATACGCAGTATTTT
>TRBJ1-5|TRBV27|NA|NA
CASSLSGTFSNQPQHF
TGTGCCAGCAGTTTATCGGGGACATTTAGCAATCAGCCCCAGCATTTT
>TRBJ1-1|TRBV27|NA|NA
CASSLYQGETEAFF
TGTGCCAGCAGTCTATATCAGGGCGAAACTGAAGCTTTCTTT
>TRBJ2-5|TRBV2|NA|TRBD2
CASRRGRGQETQYF
TGTGCCAGCAGGCGCGGGAGAGGGCAAGAGACCCAGTACTTC
>TRBJ2-3|TRBV2|NA|NA
CASSVVGGPTDTQYF
TGTGCCAGCAGTGTAGTCGGGGGGCCCACAGATACGCAGTATTTT
>TRBJ1-1|TRBV5-4|NA|NA
CASSLKQVNTEAFF
TGTGCCAGCAGCTTGAAACAGGTGAACACTGAAGCTTTCTTT
>TRBJ2-7|TRBV5-1|NA|TRBD2
CASSLGGGQTYEQYF
TGCGCCAGCAGCTTGGGGGGAGGGCAAACCTACGAGCAGTACTTC
>TRBJ1-1|TRBV7-8|few|NA
CASSSPLGGVRAFF
TGTGCCAGCAGCTCCCCCTTAGGGGGGGTACGAGCTTTCTTT
>TRBJ2-2|TRBV5-1|NA|NA
CASSLSAGLTGELFF
TGCGCCAGCAGCCTCAGTGCGGGGCTCACCGGGGAGCTGTTTTTT
>TRBJ1-5|TRBV5-1|NA|NA
CASSLGGGHQPQHF
TGCGCCAGCAGCTTGGGGGGAGGGCATCAGCCCCAGCATTTT
>TRBJ1-1|TRBV4-2|NA|NA
CASSQERRTEAFF
TGTGCCAGCAGCCAGGAAAGGAGGACTGAAGCTTTCTTT
>TRBJ1-6|TRBV7-8|NA|NA
CASSSSGLTGSPLHF
TGTGCCAGCAGCTCATCAGGGCTAACGGGTTCACCCCTCCACTTT
>TRBJ2-1|TRBV5-1|once|TRBD1
CASSYRDRSYNEQFF
TGCGCCAGCAGCTACCGGGACAGGAGCTACAATGAGCAGTTCTTC
>TRBJ1-5|TRBV15|NA|NA
CATSRDPGGNQPQHF
TGTGCCACCAGCAGAGATCCAGGAGGGAATCAGCCCCAGCATTTT
>TRBJ2-7|TRBV5-1|NA|TRBD1
CASSLALGQGLTYEQYF
TGCGCCAGCAGCTTGGCCCTTGGACAGGGGTTGACCTACGAGCAGTACTTC
>TRBJ2-2|TRBV28|NA|TRBD2
CASSLEGRGLTGELFF
TGTGCCAGCAGTTTAGAGGGGAGGGGACTCACCGGGGAGCTGTTTTTT
>TRBJ1-5|TRBV6-5|NA|NA
CASRPGQGNQPQHF
TGTGCCAGCAGACCCGGCCAGGGGAATCAGCCCCAGCATTTT
>TRBJ1-1|TRBV4-1|NA|NA
CASSQGPGVNTEAFF
TGCGCCAGCAGCCAAGGGCCAGGGGTGAACACTGAAGCTTTCTTT
>TRBJ2-5|TRBV7-7|once|NA
CASSPRSSGETQYF
TGTGCTAGCAGCCCACGGTCCTCGGGGGAGACCCAGTACTTC
>TRBJ1-3|TRBV6-1|NA|NA
CASSEGTRYSGNTIYF
TGTGCCAGCAGTGAAGGTACGCGATACTCTGGAAACACCATATATTTT
>TRBJ2-3|TRBV7-9|NA|NA
CASSLEGVADTQYF
TGTGCCAGCAGCTTAGAGGGAGTGGCAGATACGCAGTATTTT
>TRBJ2-5|TRBV10-3|few|TRBD2
CAIKGGGGKETQYF
TGTGCCATCAAGGGCGGGGGGGGAAAAGAGACCCAGTACTTC
>TRBJ1-3|TRBV11-3|NA|NA
CASSLGGSGNTIYF
TGTGCCAGCAGCCTGGGGGGTTCTGGAAACACCATATATTTT
>TRBJ2-2|TRBV7-3|once|NA
CASSLTRATTGELFF
TGTGCCAGCAGCTTAACGCGGGCCACCACCGGGGAGCTGTTTTTT
>TRBJ2-1|TRBV7-9|NA|TRBD2
CASSILAGGWNEQFF
TGTGCCAGCAGCATACTAGCGGGAGGATGGAATGAGCAGTTCTTC
>TRBJ1-2|TRBV6-5|NA|NA
CASSSIGGASYGYTF
TGTGCCAGCAGTTCAATTGGGGGGGCTAGCTATGGCTACACCTTC
>TRBJ2-7|TRBV5-1|NA|NA
CASSLEQPPTEQYF
TGCGCCAGCAGCTTGGAACAGCCCCCTACCGAGCAGTACTTC
>TRBJ1-2|TRBV28|NA|TRBD1
CASLPGQGIVGYGYTF
TGTGCCAGCCTACCGGGACAGGGGATAGTAGGCTATGGCTACACCTTC
>TRBJ2-7|TRBV6-5|NA|NA
CASQAPGGLSYEQYF
TGTGCCAGTCAGGCGCCCGGGGGTCTCTCCTACGAGCAGTACTTC
>TRBJ1-2|TRBV28|NA|NA
CASTPPGWNGYTF
TGTGCCAGCACCCCGCCCGGGTGGAATGGCTACACCTTC
>TRBJ2-5|TRBV9|NA|TRBD2
CASSVGTSGRGETQYF
TGTGCCAGCAGCGTAGGGACTAGCGGGAGGGGGGAGACCCAGTACTTC
>TRBJ1-2|TRBV5-1|NA|TRBD1
CASSRDRVDGYTF
TGCGCCAGCAGCCGGGACAGGGTGGATGGCTACACCTTC
>TRBJ2-3|TRBV4-2|NA|TRBD1
CASSPLTGESNTQYF
TGTGCCAGCAGCCCGCTGACAGGGGAGAGTAATACGCAGTATTTT
>TRBJ2-1|TRBV15|NA|TRBD1
CATSRGTGGLNEQFF
TGTGCCACCAGCAGAGGGACAGGGGGCCTCAATGAGCAGTTCTTC
>TRBJ1-5|TRBV2|NA|TRBD1
CASSAGTGNQPQHF
TGTGCCAGCAGTGCCGGGACAGGTAATCAGCCCCAGCATTTT
>TRBJ1-5|TRBV27|once|NA
CASSFGTRKPQHF
TGTGCCAGCAGTTTCGGAACCAGGAAGCCCCAGCATTTT
>TRBJ2-5|TRBV6-1|NA|NA
CASSEAVYQETQYF
TGTGCCAGCAGTGAGGCCGTGTACCAAGAGACCCAGTACTTC
>TRBJ2-5|TRBV27|once|NA
CASSLRRQETQYF
TGTGCCAGCAGTTTAAGGAGACAAGAGACCCAGTACTTC
>TRBJ1-2|TRBV2|NA|TRBD1
CASTLGQANYGYTF
TGTGCCAGCACCCTAGGACAGGCTAACTATGGCTACACCTTC
>TRBJ1-1|TRBV5-1|NA|TRBD1
CASSTQGANTEAFF
TGCGCCAGCAGCACACAGGGGGCGAACACTGAAGCTTTCTTT